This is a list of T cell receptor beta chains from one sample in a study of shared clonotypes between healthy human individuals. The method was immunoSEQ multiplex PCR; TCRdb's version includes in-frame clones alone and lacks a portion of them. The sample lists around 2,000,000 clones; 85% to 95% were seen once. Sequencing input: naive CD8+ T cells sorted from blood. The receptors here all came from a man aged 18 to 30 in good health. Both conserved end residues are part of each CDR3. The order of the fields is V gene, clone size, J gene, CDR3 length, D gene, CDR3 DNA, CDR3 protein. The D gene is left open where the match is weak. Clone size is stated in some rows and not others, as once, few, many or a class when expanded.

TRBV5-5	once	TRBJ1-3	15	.	TGTGCCAGCAGCGTCTCTCGGACTGTTGGAAACACCATATATTTT	CASSVSRTVGNTIYF
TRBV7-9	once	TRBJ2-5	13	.	TGTGCCAGCAGCTCGCTAAGGGAAGAGACCCAGTACTTC	CASSSLREETQYF
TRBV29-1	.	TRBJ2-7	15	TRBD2	TGCAGCGTTGAAGAACTAGCGGGACGCTCCTACGAGCAGTACTTC	CSVEELAGRSYEQYF
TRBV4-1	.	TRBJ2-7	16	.	TGCGCCAGCAGCCAAGACCCCCAGGTCCGAGACTACGAGCAGTACTTC	CASSQDPQVRDYEQYF
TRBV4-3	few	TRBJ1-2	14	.	TGCGCCAGCAGCCAGGATCTGTCCCTAGATGGCTACACCTTC	CASSQDLSLDGYTF
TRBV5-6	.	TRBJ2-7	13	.	TGTGCCAGCAGCTTGGGTACCCCCAACGAGCAGTACTTC	CASSLGTPNEQYF
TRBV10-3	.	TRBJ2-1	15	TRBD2	TGTGCCATCAGTGAAGCAGGGACTAGAGGGGATGAGCAGTTCTTC	CAISEAGTRGDEQFF
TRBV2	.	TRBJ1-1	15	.	TGTGCCAGCAGTGAACTGTTTGGGGGGAGGACTGAAGCTTTCTTT	CASSELFGGRTEAFF
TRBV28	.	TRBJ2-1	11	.	TGTGCCAGCAGTTGGGCGGGTGAGCAGTTCTTC	CASSWAGEQFF
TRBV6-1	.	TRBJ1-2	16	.	TGTGCCAGCAGTGAACCCCCGGGGGGGCCGGGCTATGGCTACACCTTC	CASSEPPGGPGYGYTF
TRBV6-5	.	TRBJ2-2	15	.	TGTGCCAGCAGTTACTCGCAGCTCTACACCGGGGAGCTGTTTTTT	CASSYSQLYTGELFF
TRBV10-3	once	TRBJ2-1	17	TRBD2	TGTGCCATCAGTGACCCGGGACTAGCGGGAGGGTTTGCGGAGCAGTTCTTC	CAISDPGLAGGFAEQFF
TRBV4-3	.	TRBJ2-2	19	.	TGCGCCAGCAGCCAGCTCCTGTGGGGTTTGACAGAGAACACCGGGGAGCTGTTTTTT	CASSQLLWGLTENTGELFF
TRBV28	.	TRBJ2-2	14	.	TGTGCCCTAGGTAGAGGGGCGAACACCGGGGAGCTGTTTTTT	CALGRGANTGELFF
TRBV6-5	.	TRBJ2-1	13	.	TGTGCCAGCAGTTATGGCGGCAACAATGAGCAGTTCTTC	CASSYGGNNEQFF
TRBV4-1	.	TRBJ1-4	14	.	TGCGCCAGCAGCTATAGGACGGATAATGAAAAACTGTTTTTT	CASSYRTDNEKLFF
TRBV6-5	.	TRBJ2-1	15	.	TGTGCCAGCAGTTCAGTAGGGACCTCCTACAATGAGCAGTTCTTC	CASSSVGTSYNEQFF
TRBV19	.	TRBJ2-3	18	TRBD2	TGTGCCAGTAGTTATGAGCTAGCGGGAGGATTGATCACAGATACGCAGTATTTT	CASSYELAGGLITDTQYF